This T cell receptor beta chain was captured in a study of glioma-infiltrating T cells. The iRepertoire nested amplicon-rescue multiplex PCR amplified TCR alpha and beta CDR3s from RNA. Tissue mRNA or PBMC total RNA, 100-400 ng, went into one-step reverse transcription and amplification. TCRdb recomputed calls from the multiplex PCR reads with MiXCR, one row per CDR3 protein. The sample lists tens of thousands of distinct CDR3 sequences; about 40% were seen once. The CDR3 extends over 16 amino acids. CDR1 MGHDK and CDR2 SYGVNS come from the germline V gene. J was trimmed by 6 bases and V by 1 base; bases with no gene match: 9. Many counts were recorded for this clonotype. The antigen remains undetermined. Study-wide results and limits: Non-neoplastic patients had below-expected tissue-blood divergence, while all gliomas exceeded expectation.

The sequenced sample was glioma tissue, nonneoplastic brain tissue, or PBMCs (not recorded which). J is TRBJ2-1 and V is TRBV25-1, with 7 bases lining up with TRBD1. The sequence came from a human donor with low-grade glioma or glioblastoma, undergoing nonglioma brain surgery, or in good health (not recorded which). The CDR3 DNA reads as TGTGCCAGCAGTGAATCCTACAGGGGACCGGGCAATGAGCAGTTCTTC. Amino acids: CASSESYRGPGNEQFF.